This TCR beta chain is drawn from a study of blood T cell repertoires in COVID-19 (dated by TCRdb to 2018 to 2021). Concerning the study at large: Samples covering the acute and convalescent phases of COVID-19 were provided by collaborators in the United States, Italy and Spain. The repertoires were made available in a free public database intended to serve as a resource for research on the immune response to SARS-CoV-2. The material from the prospective study consisted of cDNA or gDNA derived from T cells, B-cell-depleted T cells, or PBMCs. Where available, HLA class I and class II types were obtained from metadata supplied by the sample provider rather than from assay-based typing. The samples were drawn from the first 160 participants of the ongoing ImmuneRACE study and from more than 1,000 subjects provided by 6 global collaborators. A de-identified subject ID, COVID-19 status, age in years and sex were almost always included in the sample metadata. Subjects who had been exposed to COVID-19, were actively infected with it, or had recovered from it provided the deeply sampled blood TCRbeta repertoires that made up the dataset.

The CDR1 and CDR2 encoded by the germline V gene are SGHVS and FQNEAQ. Compared with germline, V lacks 0 bases and J lacks 3 bases; bases without a gene match: 1. Measured from the cysteine to the phenylalanine, the CDR3 is 15 residues long. This entry keeps only the CDR3 DNA: 45 bases, framed from base 1. Points on this clone: Its binding antigen is unknown. No per-base quality is available; no much larger clone lies one base away.

TCRbeta CDR3 regions were amplified from genomic DNA using the immunoSEQ Assay, a bias-controlled multiplex PCR. The study's own analysis went as follows. Within the assay, amplification of reference gene primers was used to estimate how many nucleated cells each sample contained. To quantify the absolute abundance of each unique TCRbeta CDR3 rearrangement, sequence reads were collapsed and filtered. For each sample, productive Simpson clonality was calculated as the square root of Simpson's diversity index across productive rearrangements. TCRdb mirrors the immuneACCESS table, restricted to in-frame sequences. Some clones are absent from its copies; in checked studies, under half trace to an unresolved V gene, and the reason for the others is unknown. For V, J and clone size, that table is used; D and trimming come from the DNA. For this sample the table gives over 200,000 clones, of which roughly 87% were detected only once. The ten most abundant clones make up approximately 12% of the sample.

Samples from volunteer blood donors who had recovered from COVID-19 were contributed by a second Seattle source. Each collaborating institution followed its own protocols to collect whole blood in K2EDTA tubes. Collaborator samples were shipped for TCRbeta analysis as frozen whole blood, isolated PBMCs, or DNA extracted from either sample type. What the study reported, not specific to this receptor: The quantity of clinical and demographic metadata differed by source and by participant and was supplied without curation.

The sequenced material came from peripheral blood. The sequence is built from TRBV7-8 and TRBJ2-3; 9 junctional bases match TRBD2. The origin of this receptor is a woman between 18 and 29 years old who had recovered from COVID-19. The DNA sequence follows: TGTGCCAGCAGCTTAGCGCGGGGGGGTACAGATACGCAGTATTTT. The resulting protein is CASSLARGGTDTQYF.